This TCR beta chain emerged from a study of cytomegalovirus exposure and HLA in healthy donors. This clone occurred a few times. The PCR employed 60 Vbeta primers together with 13 Jbeta primers. The table came from immunoSEQ multiplex PCR; TCRdb's copy has only in-frame clones and leaves some out. Here the sample spans 120,000 to 150,000 clones, approximately 79% being singletons. This clonotype was sampled from a man younger than 35 in good health and CMV-seronegative. The sequenced sample consisted of PBMCs.

CDR3 sequence reads: CASSAGQGRGNTIYF. The CDR3 nucleotides read TGTGCCAGCAGTGCCGGACAGGGACGAGGAAACACCATATATTTT. The chain recombines TRBV7-9 with TRBJ1-3, with 8 bases identical to TRBD1. CDR3 length equals 15 residues. Trimming at V came to 6 bases and at J to 4 bases, leaving 8 bases not matched to a gene. Germline-derived CDR1 and CDR2 are SEHNR and FQNEAQ (reference sequence).